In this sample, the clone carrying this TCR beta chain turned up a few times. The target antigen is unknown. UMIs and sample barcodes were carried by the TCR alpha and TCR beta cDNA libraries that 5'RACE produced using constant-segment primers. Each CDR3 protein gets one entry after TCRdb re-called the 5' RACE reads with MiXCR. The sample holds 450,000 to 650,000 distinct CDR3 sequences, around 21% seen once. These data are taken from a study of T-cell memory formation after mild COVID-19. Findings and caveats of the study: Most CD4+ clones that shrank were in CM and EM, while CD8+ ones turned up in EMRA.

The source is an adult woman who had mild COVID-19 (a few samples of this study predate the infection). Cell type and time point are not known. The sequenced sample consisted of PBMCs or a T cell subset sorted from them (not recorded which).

The CDR3 bases are TGTGCCACCAGTGATTTGAGGCGGTCCACAGATACGCAGTATTTT. It encodes CATSDLRRSTDTQYF. The chain is built from TRBV24-1 and TRBJ2-3; D remains unclear. The CDR3 covers 15 residues. V lost 0 bases to trimming and J lost 2 bases, with 8 bases between them. The germline CDR1 and CDR2 sequences are KGHDR and SFDVKD.